The TCR beta chain described here comes from a study of CD8+CD57+ T cells in acquired aplastic anemia. Study summary: Sorted CD4+ and CD8+ cells yielded DNA averaging around 3.2 ug.

Whoever was chosen for sequencing had shown CD8+CD57+ cell expansion by flow cytometry. Each of the patients presented with severe acquired aplastic anemia. Study observations and caveats: Controls and patients did not differ significantly in CD8+ Simpson's diversity. Patients and controls had in common 25 to 30 CD8+ CDR3 sequences.

Genomic DNA provided the template from which TCR beta VDJ and CDR3 profiles were obtained. Each CDR3 protein is one row after TCRdb ran MiXCR on the reads. This sample carries under 150,000 distinct CDR3 sequences, almost 40% of them seen once, and the ten largest clones take roughly 2.7%. Turning to this clonotype: Its antigen is still unknown.

Losses at the gene ends were 1 base for V and 1 base for J; bases not matched to a gene: 13. Germline CDR1 and CDR2: SGHNT and YYREEE (reference sequence). The CDR3 totals 19 residues. The sequenced sample was sorted CD4+, CD8+, or CD8+CD57+ T cells (not recorded which) from PBMCs. The chain combines TRBV5-4 with TRBJ1-5, with TRBD1 matching over 8 bases. The sequence was obtained from a human donor with aplastic anemia. CDR3: CASSLRGAQGAMSNQPQHF. DNA of the CDR3: TGTGCCAGCAGCTTGAGGGGGGCCCAGGGGGCTATGAGCAATCAGCCCCAGCATTTT.